These T cell receptor beta chains were read from a single sample in a study of regulatory T cells in long-lasting Graves disease. TCRdb reprocessed the multiplex PCR reads via MiXCR and lists one record per CDR3 protein. In the table there are some 500,000 distinct CDR3 sequences, 15% to 20% of which are singletons. Separately, the same data were catalogued under a study of T cells in Graves' hyperthyroidism and ophthalmopathy.

The sequenced sample was peripheral blood mononuclear cells (PBMCs), obtained at new diagnosis, from a patient treated with antithyroid drugs. Receptors originate from a woman aged 35-65 years with Graves disease. The CDR3 runs from the conserved cysteine through the conserved F or W. Each record gives: D gene, J gene, clone size, CDR3 length, V gene, CDR3 protein, CDR3 DNA. A D gene is named only where the DNA matches it firmly. Size values are once, few and many counts, or a class for expanded clones, and some rows have none.

-	TRBJ2-2	many	14	TRBV2	CASSEKTNTGELFF	TGTGCCAGCAGTGAGAAAACGAACACCGGGGAGCTGTTTTTT
-	TRBJ2-2	-	15	TRBV12-3/TRBV12-4	CASSLSVLRTGELFF	TGTGCCAGCAGTTTAAGCGTTCTAAGGACCGGGGAGCTGTTTTTT
-	TRBJ2-3	many	14	TRBV13	CASSSGFNSDTQYF	TGTGCCAGCAGCTCTGGGTTCAACTCAGATACGCAGTATTTT
-	TRBJ1-2	many	14	TRBV7-2	CASSLSTGGVGYTF	TGTGCCAGCAGCTTATCAACGGGGGGCGTTGGCTACACCTTC
-	TRBJ1-1	many	14	TRBV11-3	CASSLGSTGSEAFF	TGTGCCAGCAGCTTAGGGTCCACAGGGTCGGAGGCTTTCTTT
-	TRBJ1-3	-	20	TRBV28	CTSSLRGAERDGNSGNTIYF	TGTACCAGCAGTTTAAGGGGTGCGGAGCGGGACGGTAACTCTGGAAACACCATATATTTT
-	TRBJ1-6	few	15	TRBV6-1	CASSHILDTTRSLHF	TGTGCCAGCAGTCATATACTGGACACCACCCGGTCCCTCCACTTT
-	TRBJ1-2	few	13	TRBV6-6	CASSYSTGLGYTF	TGTGCCAGCAGTTACTCGACCGGGCTTGGCTACACCTTC
TRBD1	TRBJ1-1	-	14	TRBV10-3	CAISGTGGDTEAFF	TGTGCCATCAGTGGCACAGGGGGGGACACTGAAGCTTTCTTT
TRBD1	TRBJ1-2	many	15	TRBV2	CASSLQGASDYGYTF	TGTGCCAGCAGTCTACAGGGGGCGTCGGACTATGGCTACACCTTC
-	TRBJ1-5	-	13	TRBV5-1	CASSLDGVQPQHF	TGCGCCAGCAGCCTGGATGGGGTCCAGCCCCAGCATTTT
-	TRBJ1-2	few	13	TRBV6-2/TRBV6-3	CASSYGGRGGYTF	TGTGCCAGCAGTTACGGGGGGCGCGGTGGCTACACCTTC
TRBD1	TRBJ2-7	-	14	TRBV20-1	CSAPRQGGSYEQYF	TGCAGTGCTCCTCGACAGGGGGGGTCCTACGAGCAGTACTTC
TRBD1	TRBJ2-3	many	17	TRBV28	CASSTDRAASFTDTQYF	TGTGCCAGCAGTACTGACAGGGCAGCCTCCTTCACAGATACGCAGTATTTT
-	TRBJ2-1	many	14	TRBV5-1	CASSLTALSVEQFF	TGCGCCAGCAGCTTGACGGCACTTTCGGTTGAGCAGTTCTTC
-	TRBJ2-3	many	14	TRBV30	CAWDGPIGTDTQYF	TGTGCCTGGGATGGGCCCATAGGTACAGATACGCAGTATTTT
-	TRBJ2-3	many	14	TRBV2	CASRTLESDGTQYF	TGTGCCAGCAGGACGTTGGAGAGCGATGGTACGCAGTATTTT
-	TRBJ1-5	few	13	TRBV30	CAWNRGSNQPQHF	TGTGCCTGGAATCGGGGTAGCAATCAGCCCCAGCATTTT
-	TRBJ1-1	few	15	TRBV7-9	CASSFRTATNTEAFF	TGTGCCAGCAGCTTTCGGACAGCGACGAACACTGAAGCTTTCTTT
TRBD2	TRBJ2-1	few	17	TRBV4-1	CASSQFLAGGSYNEQFF	TGCGCCAGCAGCCAGTTTCTAGCGGGGGGTTCCTACAATGAGCAGTTCTTC
TRBD1	TRBJ1-3	-	17	TRBV12-3/TRBV12-4	CASSLRGQGLSGNTIYF	TGTGCCAGCAGTTTAAGGGGACAGGGGCTCTCTGGAAACACCATATATTTT
-	TRBJ1-1	many	14	TRBV3-1	CASSPEKVDTEAFF	TGTGCCAGCAGCCCCGAGAAGGTGGACACTGAAGCTTTCTTT
TRBD2	TRBJ2-3	-	16	TRBV15	CATSRGLAESTDTQYF	TGTGCCACCAGCAGGGGACTAGCGGAAAGCACAGATACGCAGTATTTT
TRBD2	TRBJ2-5	few	15	TRBV28	CASSLRAGALWAQYF	TGTGCCAGCAGTTTAAGAGCGGGGGCATTGTGGGCCCAGTACTTC
TRBD1	TRBJ2-1	-	18	TRBV4-1	CASSQLLPGTGGNNEQFF	TGCGCCAGCAGCCAGCTCTTACCCGGGACAGGGGGCAACAATGAGCAGTTCTTC
TRBD1	TRBJ1-2	many	14	TRBV7-8	CASSDLDRAYGYTF	TGTGCCAGCAGTGATTTGGACAGGGCCTATGGCTACACCTTC
TRBD1	TRBJ2-3	few	17	TRBV6-1	CASSRGTQQFGTDTQYF	TGTGCCAGCAGCAGGGGGACGCAGCAATTTGGCACAGATACGCAGTATTTT
TRBD1	TRBJ1-1	-	16	TRBV19	CAASGETGQQNTEAFF	TGTGCCGCTTCGGGGGAGACAGGGCAACAGAACACTGAAGCTTTCTTT
TRBD2	TRBJ2-1	few	17	TRBV4-2	CASSQPPQTSGNNEQFF	TGTGCCAGCAGCCAACCGCCTCAGACTAGCGGTAACAATGAGCAGTTCTTC
TRBD1	TRBJ2-5	-	17	TRBV6-1	CASSGQTPDRGLETQYF	TGTGCCAGCAGTGGCCAAACCCCGGACAGGGGGCTGGAGACCCAGTACTTC
-	TRBJ2-1	-	13	TRBV19	CASSTGLHNEQFF	TGTGCCAGTAGTACCGGGCTCCACAATGAGCAGTTCTTC
TRBD1	TRBJ1-5	-	14	TRBV20-1	CSATTGDLNQPQHF	TGCAGTGCAACGACAGGGGACTTAAATCAGCCCCAGCATTTT
TRBD2	TRBJ2-7	-	16	TRBV4-1	CASSQQGLAVTYEQYF	TGCGCCAGCAGCCAACAAGGACTAGCGGTAACCTACGAGCAGTACTTC